This T cell receptor beta chain appears in the sequencing data of a study of T cell repertoires in cytomegalovirus infection. Germline lookup yields CDR1 MDHEN and CDR2 SYDVKM. The V and J ends lost 6 bases and 0 bases respectively, with 21 bases between them. The CDR3 is made up of 19 amino acids. MiXCR, run by TCRdb on the reads, gives a single entry per CDR3 protein. The table has approximately 470,000 distinct CDR3 sequences, about two fifths seen once. Concerning this clonotype: No antigen is known for it.

Study conclusions and caveats: Adding up the frequency of public TCR beta families identified people who carried CMV plus the relevant HLA.

The V gene is TRBV28, the J gene TRBJ2-6; tentative D call: TRBD1 (6 bases). The receptor was derived from a human donor in good health (CMV status not recorded). Some clones in this sample may be carry-over from other donors' samples. Sequences were derived from cultured PBMCs, sampled from culture after CMV antigen stimulation. Here the CDR3 reads CASRGRGIEVPSGANVLTF. DNA for the CDR3: TGTGCCAGCAGGGGCAGGGGCATTGAGGTCCCCTCTGGGGCCAACGTCCTGACTTTC. Drawing the rest from reference TRBV28 and TRBJ2-6, the complete variable domain is DVKVTQSSRYLVKRTGEKVFLECVQDMDHENMFWYRQDPGLGLRLIYFSYDVKMKEKGDIPEGYSVSREKKERFSLILESASTNQTSMYLCASRGRGIEVPSGANVLTFGAGSRLTVL.